This TCR beta chain comes out of a study of T cell responses to AZD1222 COVID-19 vaccine. The study's findings and limits: Clonal diversity was possibly underestimated, and the donors were mostly white British, with more females. Baseline serostatus was positive in only a handful of AZD1222 recipients.

Germline CDR1 and CDR2: SNHLY and FYNNEI. V was shortened by 5 bases and J by 5 bases, with 6 bases between the two germline ends. The CDR3 extends over 11 amino acids. With regard to this clone: Its target is not known.

TCRdb keeps only in-frame clones here, not all; method: immunoSEQ multiplex PCR. Of about 79,000 clones detected, 70% to 90% appear once; the ten largest clones hold 20% to 25%. The sample in question was peripheral blood, obtained on day 0 of AZD1222 vaccination. The source is an adult in good health. This chain joins TRBV2 and TRBJ2-5; D gene uncertain. This CDR3 is CASSSRETQYF. The CDR3 DNA follows: TGTGCCAGCAGTTCCCGGGAGACCCAGTACTTC.